This T cell receptor beta chain was recovered during a study of blood T cell repertoires in COVID-19. Measured with immunoSEQ multiplex PCR; TCRdb has only the in-frame clones, and not every one. The sample comprises under 200,000 clones, under 90% of which are singletons, and around 3.2% rests with the top ten. V shed 3 bases, J shed 3 bases, and the junction held 7 bases outside the gene matches. The CDR3 has 15 amino acids. Germline assignment: CDR1 KGHSH and CDR2 LQKENI. This clone came up once. The sample was PBMCs or T cells enriched from blood (not recorded which). The chain uses TRBV18 and TRBJ2-7, with 8 bases lining up with TRBD2. This receptor was identified in a woman between 55 and 75 years old who had recovered from COVID-19. CDR3 nucleotide sequence: TGTGCCAGCTCACCGGACGGGGGGGCACGCTACGAGCAGTACTTC. Translating it yields CASSPDGGARYEQYF.